This TCR beta chain was recovered during a study of T-cell reconstitution after alpha-beta-depleted transplantation in children. Unique molecular identifiers were built into the TCRbeta library. Each CDR3 protein gets one entry after TCRdb re-called the PCR reads with MiXCR. The data show roughly 570,000 distinct CDR3 sequences, with approximately 30% seen just once and around a third held by the top ten. CDR1 SGHRS and CDR2 YFSETQ come from the germline V gene. The V gene lost 0 bases and the J gene lost 5 bases, with 11 bases spanning the gap. The CDR3 contains 14 residues. The V gene is TRBV5-1, the J gene TRBJ2-5; a possible D gene is TRBD2 (5 bases). The sequenced sample was PBMCs, obtained before TCRalphabeta/CD19-depleted stem cell transplant. The receptor comes from a boy under two years old with Wiskott-Aldrich syndrome, due to receive a stem cell transplant. The CDR3 DNA reads as TGCGCCAGCAGCTTGGCCTGGACTGCGGAGACCCAGTACTTC. Translation gives CASSLAWTAETQYF.